A single sample is the source of the 27 T cell receptor beta chains below, sequenced in a study of blood T cell repertoires in COVID-19. Only in-frame clones appear in the TCRdb table, and some are missing; sequencing was by immunoSEQ multiplex PCR. The sample yields hundreds of thousands of clones, around 87% seen once. Sample: PBMCs or T cells enriched from blood (not recorded which). The receptors originated from a woman between 18 and 29 years old who had recovered from COVID-19.

This clone was found once. The chain is built from TRBV2 and TRBJ1-4; a possible D gene is TRBD1 (6 bases). CDR1 is SNHLY, CDR2 FYNNEI, per germline. The CDR3 contains 16 residues. V was pared by 6 bases and J by 5 bases, with 19 bases between. The CDR3 reads CASRNSPGHSNEKLFF. The CDR3 region has the DNA TGTGCCAGCAGGAATTCTCCGGGACATAGCAATGAAAAACTGTTTTTT.

This clone was picked up a small number of times. This chain joins TRBV6-5 and TRBJ2-2; D is unclear. Per the germline V gene, CDR1 is MNHEY and CDR2 is SVGAGI. V lost 0 bases to trimming and J lost 8 bases, with 7 bases between them. This CDR3 comprises 13 residues. CDR3 DNA sequence: TGTGCCAGCAGTTACTCGCGTGGTGGGGAGCTGTTTTTT. Protein product: CASSYSRGGELFF.

The chain carries TRBV2 and TRBJ1-2, with D unclear. Germline values: CDR1 SNHLY, CDR2 FYNNEI. V shed 1 base and J shed 8 bases, with 11 bases lying between them. The CDR3 sequence is 13 residues long. The CDR3 DNA reads as TGTGCCAGCAGTGAAGTTGGGAGTGCGGGCTACACCTTC. As protein: CASSEVGSAGYTF. The whole variable domain, filled in from reference TRBV2 and TRBJ1-2, reads EPEVTQTPSHQVTQMGQEVILRCVPISNHLYFYWYRQILGQKVEFLVSFYNNEISEKSEIFDDQFSVERPDGSNFTLKIRSTKLEDSAMYFCASSEVGSAGYTFGSGTRLTVV.

This sequence joins TRBV20-1 and TRBJ2-7, with TRBD2 as a possible D gene (5 bases). From germline, CDR1 is DFQATT and CDR2 SNEGSKA (reference sequence). The CDR3 spans 10 residues. The V end was cut by 3 bases, the J end by 12 bases, with 12 bases between. CDR3 sequence: CSASTERVYF. CDR3 nucleotides: TGCAGTGCTAGTACTGAGAGGGTGTACTTC.

The rearrangement uses TRBV7-9 and TRBJ2-1, with D perhaps matching TRBD1 (5 bases). The CDR3 extends over 16 amino acids. The V gene's germline CDR1 is SEHNR and CDR2 FQNEAQ (reference sequence). Trimming took 4 bases from V and 6 from J, leaving 19 bases between them. The CDR3 sequence: CASSSTQFRGFNEQFF. CDR3 bases: TGTGCCAGCAGCTCTACACAGTTTAGGGGTTTCAATGAGCAGTTCTTC.

The chain combines TRBV4-1 with TRBJ1-5, with D maybe TRBD1 (5 bases). Germline V CDR1 and CDR2: MGHRA, YSYEKL. V was clipped by 3 bases and J by 4 bases, with 13 bases between them. This CDR3 spans 15 amino acids. The CDR3 spells CASSQAGTANQPQHF. CDR3 in DNA: TGCGCCAGCAGCCAGGCGGGGACGGCTAATCAGCCCCAGCATTTT.

V and J are TRBV6-5 and TRBJ2-7; D might be TRBD1 (5 bases). This CDR3 contains 14 residues. The V gene lost 0 bases and the J gene lost 3 bases, with 9 bases spanning the gap. Germline V CDR1 and CDR2: MNHEY, SVGAGI. CDR3 amino acids: CASSYSDINYEQYF. CDR3 DNA: TGTGCCAGCAGTTACTCGGACATAAACTACGAGCAGTACTTC.

This chain links TRBV11-1 with TRBJ1-4; D may be TRBD1 (6 bases). The CDR3 consists of 15 residues. Germline V gives CDR1 SGHAT, CDR2 FQDESV (reference sequence). Trimming cost V 4 bases and J 8 bases, with 17 bases left between them. The CDR3 loop is CASSYRGGEEEKLFF. CDR3 coding DNA: TGTGCCAGCAGCTACCGCGGGGGCGAGGAGGAAAAACTGTTTTTT.

The chain carries TRBV29-1 and TRBJ1-1; a weak D match, TRBD1 (5 bases). There are 12 residues in the CDR3. The V end lost 7 bases, the J end lost 5 bases, and 14 bases lay between the germline ends. Germline V lookup: CDR1 SQVTM, CDR2 ANQGSEA. In DNA, the CDR3 is TGCAGCGCGACAGCCCCGGGGACTGAAGCTTTCTTT. As protein: CSATAPGTEAFF.

CDR3 sequence: CASSLRTSGTDTQYF. CDR3 DNA: TGTGCCAGCAGCTTACGAACATCCGGCACAGATACGCAGTATTTT. The J gene is TRBJ2-3, the V gene TRBV7-9, with D unresolved. Looked up from germline, CDR1 is SEHNR and CDR2 is FQNEAQ (reference sequence). CDR3 length: 15 residues. The V end was cut by 2 bases, the J end by 1 base, with 10 bases between.

The chain carries TRBV3-1 (or the pseudogene TRBV3-2) and TRBJ1-4; no clear D. Germline CDR1 and CDR2: LGHDT and YNNKEL (reference sequence). Trimming cost V 3 bases and J 8 bases, with 10 bases left between them. The CDR3 is 13 residues long. The CDR3 coding sequence is TGTGCCAGCAGCCAGGGGAGGAGAGAAAAACTGTTTTTT. Translating gives CASSQGRREKLFF.

The chain uses TRBV6-4 and TRBJ2-3; 11 nucleotides agree with TRBD2. This CDR3 region has 16 residues. Germline assignment: CDR1 MRHNA and CDR2 SNTAGT. The junction had 12 bases not matched to a gene; V was cut back by 11 bases and J by 2 bases. This CDR3 reads CASASLAGGTTDTQYF. In nucleotides, the CDR3 is TGTGCCTCCGCCTCTCTAGCGGGGGGAACCACAGATACGCAGTATTTT.

The V gene is TRBV4-2, the J gene TRBJ2-2; 7 bases line up with TRBD1. CDR1 LGHNA and CDR2 YNFKEQ come from the germline V gene. The V gene end was trimmed by 0 bases and the J gene end by 0 bases; junction bases not matched to a gene: 10. CDR3 size: 19 residues. CDR3 sequence: CASSQDPDVQGSNTGELFF. CDR3 DNA sequence: TGTGCCAGCAGCCAAGACCCGGACGTACAGGGGTCGAACACCGGGGAGCTGTTTTTT.

This clone was recorded once. The chain is built from TRBV5-1 and TRBJ2-5, with 13 bases fitting TRBD2. The CDR3 consists of 22 residues. V dropped 1 base and J dropped 1; count of bases not matched to a gene: 19. Germline V gene sequence: CDR1 SGHRS, CDR2 YFSETQ. CDR3 in amino acids: CASSLRSGGLAGLAPVQETQYF. The CDR3, as DNA: TGCGCCAGCAGCTTGCGATCCGGGGGACTAGCGGGACTTGCCCCTGTCCAAGAGACCCAGTACTTC.

The chain uses TRBV5-1 and TRBJ1-2; a possible D gene is TRBD1 (6 bases). V shed 4 bases and J shed 14 bases, with 24 bases lying between them. This CDR3 has 14 amino acids. Germline lookup yields CDR1 SGHRS and CDR2 YFSETQ. The CDR3, as DNA: TGCGCCAGCAGCCCGACCGGGGAGAGACAGGCACCTACCTTC. Residues: CASSPTGERQAPTF.

The rearrangement uses TRBV7-2 and TRBJ1-1; D possibly corresponds to TRBD1 (5 bases). CDR3 size: 13 residues. CDR1 is SGHTA and CDR2 is FQGNSA in the germline V gene. V shed 3 bases and J shed 4 bases, with 9 bases lying between them. CDR3 DNA sequence: TGTGCCAGCAGCTTGGACACCTCCACTGAAGCTTTCTTT. Amino acid sequence: CASSLDTSTEAFF.

The chain joins TRBV6-2 or TRBV6-3 to TRBJ1-1; D unresolved. The germline V gene encodes CDR1 MNHEY and CDR2 SVGEGT. Trimming took off 1 base at V and 4 bases at J, with 4 bases between the two ends. This CDR3 is built from 12 residues. The CDR3 loop is CASSYYGTEAFF. CDR3 bases: TGTGCCAGCAGTTACTACGGCACTGAAGCTTTCTTT.

The chain carries TRBV19 and TRBJ1-5, with D possibly matching TRBD1 (6 bases). V was clipped by 3 bases and J by 3 bases, with 15 bases between them. Germline CDR1 and CDR2: LNHDA and SQIVND (reference sequence). This CDR3 spans 16 amino acids. The CDR3 sequence is CASSIVVRGINQPQHF. The CDR3 DNA is TGTGCCAGTAGTATTGTAGTCAGGGGAATCAATCAGCCCCAGCATTTT.

The chain carries TRBV6-5 and TRBJ1-3; D remains ambiguous. V dropped 10 bases and J dropped 8 bases, with 12 bases sitting between them. The germline gives CDR1 MNHEY, CDR2 SVGAGI. CDR3 length equals 11 residues. In DNA form, the CDR3 reads TGTGCCACCCGTAAGAGTGACACCATATATTTT. Translating it yields CATRKSDTIYF.

The gene calls are TRBV2 and TRBJ1-2, with D unclear. Germline V gene data show CDR1 as SNHLY and CDR2 as FYNNEI. With 2 bases removed from V and 3 bases from J, the gap between germline ends came to 10 bases. The CDR3 runs to 14 residues. CDR3 sequence (DNA): TGTGCCAGCAGTGAAACACCCCTGGACTATGGCTACACCTTC. Amino acids: CASSETPLDYGYTF.

The rearrangement joins TRBV2 to TRBJ2-1; 9 positions agree with TRBD2. CDR3 length: 13 residues. J gave up 9 bases and V 9 bases, and 9 bases lay outside the gene matches. The germline gives CDR1 SNHLY, CDR2 FYNNEI. The CDR3 nucleotides read TGTGCCAGTGGAGCGGGGGGAGGGAGTGAGCAGTTCTTC. Protein product: CASGAGGGSEQFF.

J is TRBJ1-1 and V is TRBV29-1; no reliable D call. CDR3 length: 12 residues. Germline V gene data show CDR1 as SQVTM and CDR2 as ANQGSEA. V was shortened by 5 bases and J by 8 bases, with 15 bases between the two germline ends. The CDR3 is CSVLVPGVEAFF. Here the CDR3 DNA reads TGCAGCGTTTTAGTACCGGGAGTAGAAGCTTTCTTT.

This CDR3 is CASGPVGGDQPQHF. Written as DNA, the CDR3 is TGTGCCAGCGGCCCGGTCGGGGGGGATCAGCCCCAGCATTTT. This chain uses TRBV27 with TRBJ1-5; tentative D call: TRBD1 (5 bases). The V end was cut by 8 bases, the J end by 5 bases, with 16 bases between. Germline CDR1 reads MNHEY; CDR2 reads SMNVEV (reference sequence). The CDR3 has 14 amino acids.

This clone has a single count. The chain's CDR3 is CASSSDREENQPQHF. The CDR3 DNA reads as TGTGCCAGCAGCTCGGACAGGGAAGAGAATCAGCCCCAGCATTTT. The genes are TRBV28 and TRBJ1-5; 8 nucleotides line up with TRBD1. The CDR3 has 15 amino acids. V gave up 6 bases and J gave up 4 bases; unmatched junction bases: 8. Germline V gives CDR1 MDHEN, CDR2 SYDVKM.

The chain carries TRBV28 and TRBJ2-1, with a weak D call TRBD1 (6 bases). The CDR3 runs to 13 residues. Germline loops: CDR1 MDHEN, CDR2 SYDVKM. Trimming took off 7 bases at V and 4 bases at J, with 11 bases between the two ends. DNA for the CDR3: TGTGCCAGCACCCAGACAGGTTACAATGAGCAGTTCTTC. This gives the protein CASTQTGYNEQFF.

The chain couples TRBV5-1 to TRBJ2-1; TRBD1 matches at 10 bases. CDR3 length equals 15 residues. Germline values: CDR1 SGHRS, CDR2 YFSETQ. The junction had 4 bases not matched to a gene; V was cut back by 0 bases and J by 7 bases. The DNA of the CDR3 is TGCGCCAGCAGCTTGGCCGGGGGACAGGGGAATGAGCAGTTCTTC. Translation: CASSLAGGQGNEQFF.

The J gene is TRBJ2-7, the V gene TRBV27; 8 bases are a match to TRBD2. The CDR3 length is 15 residues. Germline CDR1 MNHEY, CDR2 SMNVEV (reference sequence). Trimming took 2 bases from V and 6 from J; bases not matched to a gene: 9. The CDR3 DNA is TGTGCCAGCAGTTTAGGAACAGCGGGGGCAGCCGAGCAGTACTTC. Protein: CASSLGTAGAAEQYF.